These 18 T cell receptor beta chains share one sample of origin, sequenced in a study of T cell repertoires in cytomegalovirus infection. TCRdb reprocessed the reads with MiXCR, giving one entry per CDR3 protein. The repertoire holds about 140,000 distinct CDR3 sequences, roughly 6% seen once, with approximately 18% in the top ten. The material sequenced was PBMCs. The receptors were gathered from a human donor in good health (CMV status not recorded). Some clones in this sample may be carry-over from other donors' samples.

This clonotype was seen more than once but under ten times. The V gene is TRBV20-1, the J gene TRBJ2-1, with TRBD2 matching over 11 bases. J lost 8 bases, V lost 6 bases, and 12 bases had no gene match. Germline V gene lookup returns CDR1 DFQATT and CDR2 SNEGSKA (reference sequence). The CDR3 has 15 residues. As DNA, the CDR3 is TGCAGTGCCCGAGGCTCTAGCGGGGGGATCTATGAGCAGTTCTTC. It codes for CSARGSSGGIYEQFF.

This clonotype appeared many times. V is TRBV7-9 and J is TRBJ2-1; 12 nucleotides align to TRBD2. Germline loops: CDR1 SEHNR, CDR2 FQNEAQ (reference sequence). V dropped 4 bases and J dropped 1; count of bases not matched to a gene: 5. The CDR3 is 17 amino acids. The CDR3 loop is CASSSTSGGRSYNEQFF. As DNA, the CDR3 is TGTGCCAGCAGCTCGACTAGCGGGGGACGATCCTACAATGAGCAGTTCTTC.

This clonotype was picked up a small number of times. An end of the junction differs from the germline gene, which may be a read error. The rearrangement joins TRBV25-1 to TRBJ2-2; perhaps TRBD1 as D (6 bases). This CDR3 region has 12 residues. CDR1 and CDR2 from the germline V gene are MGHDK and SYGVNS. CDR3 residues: CVSRGNTGELFF. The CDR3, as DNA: TGTGTCAGCAGGGGGAACACCGGGGAGCTGTTTTTT.

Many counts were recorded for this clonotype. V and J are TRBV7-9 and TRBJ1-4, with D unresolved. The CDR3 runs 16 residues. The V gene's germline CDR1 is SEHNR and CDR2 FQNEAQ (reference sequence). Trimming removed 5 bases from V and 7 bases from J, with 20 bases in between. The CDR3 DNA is TGTGCCAGCAGCCAAGCCGGGATTAACCCGGGTGAAAAACTGTTTTTT. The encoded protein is CASSQAGINPGEKLFF.

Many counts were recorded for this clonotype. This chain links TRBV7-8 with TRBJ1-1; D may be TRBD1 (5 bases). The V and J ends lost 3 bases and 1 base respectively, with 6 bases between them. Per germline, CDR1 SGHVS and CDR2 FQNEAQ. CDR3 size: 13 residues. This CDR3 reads CASSFQGNTEAFF. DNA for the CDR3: TGTGCCAGCAGCTTTCAGGGGAACACTGAAGCTTTCTTT.

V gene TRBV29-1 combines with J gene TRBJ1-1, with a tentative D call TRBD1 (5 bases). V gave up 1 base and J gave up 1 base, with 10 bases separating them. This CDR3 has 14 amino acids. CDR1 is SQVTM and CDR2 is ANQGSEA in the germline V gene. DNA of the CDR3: TGCAGCGTTGAAGTAGGAGGGGAGAACACTGAAGCTTTCTTT. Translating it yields CSVEVGGENTEAFF.

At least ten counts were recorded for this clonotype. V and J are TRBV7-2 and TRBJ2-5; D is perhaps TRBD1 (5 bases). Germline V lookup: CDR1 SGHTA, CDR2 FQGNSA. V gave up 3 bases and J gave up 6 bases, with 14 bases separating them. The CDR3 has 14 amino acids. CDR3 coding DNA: TGTGCCAGCAGCTTGTATGGGGCAGGACAGACCCAGTACTTC. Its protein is CASSLYGAGQTQYF.

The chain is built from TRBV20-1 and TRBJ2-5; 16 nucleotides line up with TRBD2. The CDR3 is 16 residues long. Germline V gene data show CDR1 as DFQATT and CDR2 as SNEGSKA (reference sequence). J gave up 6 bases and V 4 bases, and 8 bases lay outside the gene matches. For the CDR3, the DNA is TGCAGTGCTACGGGACTAGCGGGGGGGCTGGGAAAGACCCAGTACTTC. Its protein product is CSATGLAGGLGKTQYF.

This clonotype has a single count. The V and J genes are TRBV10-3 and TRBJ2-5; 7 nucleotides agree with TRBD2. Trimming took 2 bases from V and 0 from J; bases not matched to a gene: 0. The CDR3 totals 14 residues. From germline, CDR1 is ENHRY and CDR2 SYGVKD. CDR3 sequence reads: CAISEGTNQETQYF. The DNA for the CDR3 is TGTGCCATCAGTGAGGGGACTAACCAAGAGACCCAGTACTTC.

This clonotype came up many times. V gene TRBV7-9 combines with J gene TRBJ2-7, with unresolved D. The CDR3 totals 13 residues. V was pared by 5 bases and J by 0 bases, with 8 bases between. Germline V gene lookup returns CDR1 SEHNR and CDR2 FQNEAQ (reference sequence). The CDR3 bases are TGTGCCAGCAGCGCTGTGAGCTCCTACGAGCAGTACTTC. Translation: CASSAVSSYEQYF.

The CDR3 bases are TGTGCCACCAGTGATACCCGACAGCTACAGTATTTT. Amino acids: CATSDTRQLQYF. The chain has TRBV24-1 and TRBJ2-3, with D maybe TRBD1 (5 bases). The CDR3 spans 12 residues. Germline V gene lookup returns CDR1 KGHDR and CDR2 SFDVKD. Between the trimmed V and J ends, which lost 3 bases and 12 bases, there was a span of 12 bases.

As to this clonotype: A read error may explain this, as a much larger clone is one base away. CDR3 DNA: TGTGCCAGCAGCCCATGGGGGACGAGCTCCTACGATGAGCAGTTCTTC. It encodes CASSPWGTSSYDEQFF. The rearrangement uses TRBV7-9 and TRBJ2-1; the D call may be TRBD1 or TRBD2 (5 bases each). CDR1 and CDR2 (germline): SEHNR, FQNEAQ (reference sequence). This CDR3 is built from 16 residues.

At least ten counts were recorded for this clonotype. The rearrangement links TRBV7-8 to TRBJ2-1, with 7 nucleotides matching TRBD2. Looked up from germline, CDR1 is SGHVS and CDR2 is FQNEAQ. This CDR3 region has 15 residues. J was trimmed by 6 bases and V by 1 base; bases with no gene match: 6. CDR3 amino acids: CASSLVRGDRNEQFF. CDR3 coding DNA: TGTGCCAGCAGCTTAGTTCGGGGGGATCGCAATGAGCAGTTCTTC.

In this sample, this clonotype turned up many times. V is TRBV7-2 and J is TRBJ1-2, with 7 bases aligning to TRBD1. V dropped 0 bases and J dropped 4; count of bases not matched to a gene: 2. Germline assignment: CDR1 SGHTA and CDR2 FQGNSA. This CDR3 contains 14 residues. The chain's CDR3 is CASSLAGGLYGYTF. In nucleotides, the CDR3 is TGTGCCAGCAGCTTAGCAGGGGGCCTCTATGGCTACACCTTC.

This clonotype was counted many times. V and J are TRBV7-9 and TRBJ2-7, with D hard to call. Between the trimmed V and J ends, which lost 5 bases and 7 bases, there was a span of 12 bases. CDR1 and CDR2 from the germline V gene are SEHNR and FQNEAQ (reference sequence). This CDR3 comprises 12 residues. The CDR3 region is CASSPDPWEQYF. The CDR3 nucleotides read TGTGCCAGCAGCCCAGACCCTTGGGAGCAGTACTTC.

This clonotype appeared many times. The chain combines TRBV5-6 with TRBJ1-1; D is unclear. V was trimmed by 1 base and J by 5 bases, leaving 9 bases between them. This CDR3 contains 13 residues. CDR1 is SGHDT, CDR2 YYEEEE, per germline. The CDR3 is CASSLIGGTEAFF. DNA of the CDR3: TGTGCCAGCAGCTTGATTGGTGGAACTGAAGCTTTCTTT. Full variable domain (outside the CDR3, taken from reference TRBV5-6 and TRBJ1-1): DAGVTQSPTHLIKTRGQQVTLRCSPKSGHDTVSWYQQALGQGPQFIFQYYEEEERQRGNFPDRFSGHQFPNYSSELNVNALLLGDSALYLCASSLIGGTEAFFGQGTRLTVV.

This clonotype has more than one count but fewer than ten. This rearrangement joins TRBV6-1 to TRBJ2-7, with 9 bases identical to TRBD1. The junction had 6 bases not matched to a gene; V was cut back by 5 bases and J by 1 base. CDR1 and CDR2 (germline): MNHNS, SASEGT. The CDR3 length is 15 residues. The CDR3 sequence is CASSTRDRVSYEQYF. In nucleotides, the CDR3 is TGTGCCAGCAGTACCCGGGACAGGGTTTCCTACGAGCAGTACTTC.

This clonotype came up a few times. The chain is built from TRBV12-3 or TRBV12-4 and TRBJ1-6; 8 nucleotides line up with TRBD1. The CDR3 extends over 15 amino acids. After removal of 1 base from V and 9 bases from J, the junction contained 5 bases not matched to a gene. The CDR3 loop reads CASSLESGGGSPLHF. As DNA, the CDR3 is TGTGCCAGCAGTTTAGAGTCAGGGGGCGGTTCACCCCTCCACTTT.